Below, one T cell receptor (beta chain) is given with its context. A single count supports this clone. The antigen it binds to is not known. Qualities for individual bases were not recorded, and no much larger clone is one base off. V is clipped by 5 bases and J by 8 bases, and the sequence between their germline boundaries is 18 bases long. The germline V gene provides CDR1 SGHTA and CDR2 FQGTGA. Inclusive of the bounding cysteine and phenylalanine, the CDR3 is 14 residues long. Just the 42-base CDR3 DNA is kept, in frame starting at base 1. Libraries were made using the immunoSEQ multiplex PCR assay. For the multiplex PCR, a mixture combining 60 forward primers for TCR Vbeta segments and 13 reverse primers for TCR Jbeta segments was used. The CDR3 region of rearranged TCR beta genes was amplified from genomic DNA by a multiplex PCR assay. The amplified TCR beta libraries were sequenced on the Illumina HiSeq System as 87-base-pair reads. The authors' analysis ran thus. In a later analysis, 70 million to 95 million unique TCR beta chains were counted across the 500 to 700 repertoires, and some 10 million of these chains were shared by at least two donors. Raw reads were error-corrected and collapsed into unique sequences by a nearest-neighbor algorithm in which closely related sequences were merged to remove PCR and sequencing errors. V, D and J gene segments were assigned by aligning CDR3 sequences to IMGT reference sequences. Each retained sequence needed at least a six-nucleotide match to both a V gene segment and a J gene segment. A rearrangement counted as productive if the CDR3 had no stop codons and remained in frame with V and J, and every other rearrangement counted as non-productive. Following IMGT convention, CDR3 was defined as the stretch from the second conserved V-encoded cysteine up to the conserved J-encoded phenylalanine. Sequences without an unambiguous match to a single V gene segment were excluded from the earlier analysis of 450 to 750 of the donors. In an earlier analysis of a few hundred of the donors, V segments were called functional above 56.7% productive rearrangements and were called segregating when the between-donor standard deviation exceeded 5%. A statistical classification framework was developed to diagnose cytomegalovirus status using the catalog of TCR beta chain sequences. V and J gene assignment, in a later analysis, came from comparing TCR nucleotide sequences with IMGT/GENE-DB human TR gene sequences. Using the TCRdist pipeline, a later analysis assigned CDR3 sequences along with most-parsimonious VDJ recombination scenarios. A later analysis defined each TCR beta chain by its CDR3 amino acid sequence plus V-gene family, and excluded reads lacking a unique V-gene family. To address suspected cross-contamination and a sequencing artifact, a later analysis removed 450 to 700 highly shared, low-generation-probability nucleotide sequences. In a later analysis, a clonal expansion index was calculated for each public chain from normalized within-repertoire ranks of inferred template counts. A later analysis computed generation probabilities with a VDJ recombination model fitted to out-of-frame rearrangements, and checked the results against IGoR. In a later analysis, TCR-TCR, TCR-HLA and TCR-CMV co-occurrence was scored with hypergeometric tests, and a repertoire-size bias correction was applied to TCR pairs. A later analysis estimated false discovery rates by permuting HLA or CMV assignments 20 times. In a later analysis, co-occurring TCRs were grouped using DBSCAN, with TCRdist sequence similarity added in when clustering inside HLA-allele-positive subsets. For co-occurrence clustering, repertoires with fewer than 30,000 or more than 120,000 public chains were excluded, along with about five repertoires with anomalous nucleotide sharing. TCRdb obtained this table from immuneACCESS and retained in-frame rearrangements with V and J assigned. These tables miss some clones; where compared with another copy, unresolved V genes account for less than half of the shortfall, and the remainder is unexplained. V and J calls and clone size are as listed in that table; D and trimming were resolved from the DNA. The sample includes around 300,000 clones, with approximately 85% observed a single time. The ten biggest clones cover 1.5% to 2% of the sample.

These data belong to a study of cytomegalovirus exposure and HLA in healthy donors (dated by TCRdb to about 2017). For the wider study: According to an earlier analysis of around 600 of the donors, about 179 million T cells yielded 90 million to 140 million unique TCR beta sequences and approximately 280 Gb of sequence data. Approximately 300 gigabases of sequencing data and around 88 million unique TCR sequences made up an early release that covered around 640 HLA-typed donors. Of the roughly 400 genotyped donors, around 81% fell in the genetic ancestry cluster associated with self-reported Caucasian donors. The study was designed to test whether signatures of past pathogen exposure could be identified by cataloging public T cell receptors. The T cell repertoires of several hundred subjects were profiled by immunosequencing and related to cytomegalovirus serostatus. Besides the first cohort of roughly 660 subjects, a separate validation cohort made up of 120 different subjects was used. The study combined high-throughput TCR immunosequencing, statistical association of individual TCRs with disease status, and machine learning to predict cytomegalovirus infection status. In a later analysis, previously published TCR beta repertoires from 550 to 750 donors were re-analyzed and high-resolution HLA genotyping was added so that TCR occurrence patterns could be studied. Rather than drawing on any new phenotypic data, the later analysis identified candidate immune exposures from TCR beta sequences and the way those sequences occurred across donors. An earlier analysis of around 580 of the donors used high-throughput TCR beta sequencing to judge whether each TCR beta V gene segment behaved as functional or pseudogenic. Donor age, sex, ethnicity and CMV serostatus were compiled together with the repertoire data. Genome-wide SNP genotypes for about 65% of the roughly 670 donors were used in a later genetic analysis, which treated that subset as a discovery cohort. All discovery cohort repertoires had been generated using a single sequencing platform. HLA typing included class I and class II loci at four-digit resolution. Typing coverage varied by locus: roughly 629-630 donors for A, B, C, DRB1 and DQB1; about 520 for DQA1; over 600 for DPA1; roughly 450 for DPB1. A few DR-DQ haplotypes were handled as single units for association and clustering because linkage in the cohort was strong. On average, 235,054 unique TCR beta nucleotide sequences were sequenced per donor among 350 to 400 genotyped donors of the cohort, with roughly 18% of those sequences being non-productive. General findings and caveats noted by the study authors: In vitro tests confirmed that a few of the cytomegalovirus-associated TCR beta chains recognize cytomegalovirus antigens. Seventeen rarely observed V segments, including chromosome 9 orphons, were excluded from the earlier analysis of several hundred of the donors because counts were too low. According to a later analysis, TCR association rates differed among HLA loci, with DRB1 alleles showing the most associated TCRs and HLA-C alleles showing the fewest. In this cohort, only TCR beta chains were sequenced, and detectable features were limited by the absence of alpha or paired-chain data. The sequencing pipeline was judged likely to have produced a cluster of highly shared sequence variants as a technical artifact. The study listed 164 TCR beta chains as associated with cytomegalovirus. While some public TCRs were present in many individuals, most TCR sequences turned up only very rarely across donors. In a later analysis, most CMV-associated TCR beta chains were found to appear HLA-restricted, with HLA associations seemingly driven largely by CMV exposure. Because some donors lacked HLA typing at each locus, the association tests relied only on the typed subset. Linkage disequilibrium might explain the correlated functional status among segregating V segments, but an unknown experimental factor could not be ruled out. In a later analysis, around 17,000 TCR beta sequences were associated with specific HLA alleles at a false discovery rate of 0.05. A further reported finding was that TCR beta sequences accurately predicted the HLA-A and HLA-B alleles for most subjects in the first cohort. The presence/absence analyses assumed that sequencing depth was roughly uniform across donors, and that assumption may not be true. The authors suggested that the approach could potentially be generalized to other disease states and immunological phenotypes. Because the 87-base-pair reads could not distinguish some IMGT-functional V segments, including TRBV6-2 and TRBV6-3, those segments were excluded. Several of the top co-occurrence clusters appeared to be linked to parvovirus B19, influenza, CMV and Epstein-Barr virus, according to a later analysis. An earlier analysis of 587 of the donors showed that most TCR beta V segments appeared in productive rearrangements either about 87% or about 30% of the time, which broadly matched IMGT annotations. Compared with equally common non-associated chains, HLA-associated TCR beta chains in a later analysis were more clonally expanded and had lower generation probabilities. The only immune exposure information available for the cohort was CMV serostatus. In a later genetic analysis, a missense DCLRE1C variant was associated with V-gene and J-gene trimming of TCR beta chains, and the association was replicated in an independent cohort. In a later genetic analysis, fewer N-insertions in productive TCRs were reported among donors in an Asian-associated ancestry cluster than the approximately 710-donor mean. Assigning TCR associations to individual alleles was difficult when HLA alleles, especially DR and DQ, strongly co-occurred. The classifier was reported to diagnose cytomegalovirus status with high specificity and sensitivity in both the original and validation cohorts.

In total, 666 healthy bone marrow donors made up the cohort. All cohort members were sampled while nominally healthy, although unrecorded immune exposures were likely present. The donor tested CMV seropositive and was one of the 289 seropositive cohort members. A peripheral blood sample was provided by each donor, and peripheral blood mononuclear cells were used for TCR beta sequencing. Genomic DNA extraction from the blood cell samples was performed with the Qiagen DNeasy Blood Extraction Kit. The TCR originated in a woman in her forties in good health and CMV-seropositive. This chain joins TRBV7-3 to TRBJ1-1; the best D guess is TRBD1, with 5 bases matching. Sequencing was carried out using PBMCs. Here the CDR3 is given as CASSPYGGEGEAFF. At the DNA level, the sequence is TGTGCCAGCAGCCCTTACGGGGGGGAGGGAGAAGCTTTCTTT.